Shown below are 2 T cell receptor beta chains from a single sample sequenced in a study of blood T cell repertoires in COVID-19. Here immunoSEQ multiplex PCR was the method, and the copy in TCRdb shows in-frame clones only, minus some. Here the sample spans fewer than 450,000 clones, about 88% being singletons. Sequencing input: PBMCs or T cells enriched from blood (not recorded which). The receptors stem from a woman between 18 and 29 years old who had recovered from COVID-19.

The chain uses TRBV5-4 and TRBJ2-7; D possibly corresponds to TRBD2 (6 bases). The germline CDR1 and CDR2 sequences are SGHNT and YYREEE (reference sequence). Trimming took off 1 base at V and 5 bases at J, with 10 bases between the two ends. The CDR3 length is 13 residues. CDR3 sequence: CASSLRGYNEQYF. The CDR3 DNA sequence: TGTGCCAGCAGCTTGCGGGGGTATAACGAGCAGTACTTC. The entire variable domain, with the rest obtained from reference TRBV5-4 and TRBJ2-7, is as follows: ETGVTQSPTHLIKTRGQQVTLRCSSQSGHNTVSWYQQALGQGPQFIFQYYREEENGRGNFPPRFSGLQFPNYSSELNVNALELDDSALYLCASSLRGYNEQYFGPGTRLTVT.

This rearrangement joins TRBV30 to TRBJ1-5; 7 bases line up with TRBD1. This CDR3 is 14 amino acids long. The V segment lost 4 bases and the J segment 4 bases; nucleotides outside the gene matches: 7. The germline CDR1 and CDR2 sequences are GTSNPN and SVGIG (reference sequence). DNA of the CDR3: TGTGCCTGGACCTCGGGACAGCCAAATCAGCCCCAGCATTTT. Amino acid sequence: CAWTSGQPNQPQHF.